This TCR beta chain was retrieved from a study of cytomegalovirus exposure and HLA in healthy donors. This clone is a singleton in its sample. Vbeta (60) and Jbeta (13) primers were used in the PCR. This table comes from immunoSEQ multiplex PCR, and its TCRdb copy is limited to in-frame clones, with some not included. The repertoire holds some 180,000 clones, with more than 60% as singletons. Germline CDR1 and CDR2: GTSNPN and SVGIG (reference sequence). The CDR3 is made up of 13 amino acids. V gave up 4 bases and J gave up 5 bases; unmatched junction bases: 7. The sequenced sample consisted of PBMCs. The chain employs TRBV30 and TRBJ2-7, with 8 bases aligning to TRBD2. This receptor was obtained from an older woman in good health and CMV-seropositive. For the CDR3, the DNA is TGTGCCTGGAAGGGCGGGAGGATCGACGAGCAGTACTTC. It specifies CAWKGGRIDEQYF.